What follows are 10 T cell receptor beta chains derived from one specimen sequenced in a study of early T cells in non-severe SARS-CoV-2 infection. A single record per CDR3 protein comes from TCRdb applying MiXCR to the 5' RACE reads. Of some 70,000 distinct CDR3 sequences in the sample, roughly 9.5% were seen once. Sequenced: whole blood. The receptors were sampled from an adult who was a healthcare worker with PCR-confirmed SARS-CoV-2 infection or an uninfected control (not recorded which).

This clonotype was counted at least ten times. The chain combines TRBV5-5 with TRBJ2-2; 8 bases agree with TRBD1. CDR1 is SGHKS, CDR2 YYEKEE, per germline (reference sequence). The trim removed 3 bases at V and 1 base at J, leaving 8 bases unmatched. The CDR3 has 17 residues. CDR3 protein: CASSSDRAVRNTGELFF. The CDR3 region has the DNA TGTGCCAGCAGCTCGGACAGGGCGGTCCGGAACACCGGGGAGCTGTTTTTT.

This clonotype was counted ten times or more. The chain is built from TRBV6-5 and TRBJ1-6; weak D call: TRBD1 (6 bases). The CDR3 loop spans 16 amino acids. The V and J ends lost 8 bases and 2 bases respectively, with 16 bases between them. Germline V gives CDR1 MNHEY, CDR2 SVGAGI. CDR3 protein: CASCEQGLPYNSPLHF. Written as DNA, the CDR3 is TGTGCCAGCTGTGAACAGGGATTGCCCTATAATTCACCCCTCCACTTT.

The rearrangement joins TRBV5-1 to TRBJ2-1, with 7 nucleotides matching TRBD1. With V trimmed by 0 bases and J by 4 bases, 4 bases remained unmatched. Germline CDR1 reads SGHRS; CDR2 reads YFSETQ. The CDR3 contains 15 residues. The CDR3 DNA is TGCGCCAGCAGCTTGGAGGGACAGTCGTACAATGAGCAGTTCTTC. As protein: CASSLEGQSYNEQFF.

This clonotype was counted a few times. The J gene is TRBJ2-1, the V gene TRBV20-1, with D perhaps matching TRBD2 (5 bases). The CDR3 consists of 13 residues. The V end lost 6 bases, the J end lost 9 bases, and 18 bases lay between the germline ends. The germline CDR1 and CDR2 sequences are DFQATT and SNEGSKA (reference sequence). Here the CDR3 reads CSAPADSSREQFF. The DNA of the CDR3 is TGCAGTGCCCCGGCGGACTCTTCGCGTGAGCAGTTCTTC.

This clonotype was seen ten or more times. CDR3 residues: CASSFGGSQNIQYF. The DNA of the CDR3 is TGTGCCAGCAGCTTCGGGGGTTCCCAAAACATTCAGTACTTC. The chain has TRBV7-2 and TRBJ2-4; maybe TRBD2 (6 bases). The V end lost 3 bases, the J end lost 5 bases, and 11 bases lay between the germline ends. The CDR3 has 14 residues. Germline loops: CDR1 SGHTA, CDR2 FQGNSA.

This clonotype has a handful of counts. The genes are TRBV3-1 and TRBJ2-6; 10 bases fit TRBD1. Trimming took 3 bases from V and 2 from J; bases not matched to a gene: 7. The CDR3 is 18 residues long. Germline lookup yields CDR1 LGHDT and CDR2 YNNKEL (reference sequence). This CDR3 is CASSHPGQGIPGANVLTF. CDR3 nucleotide sequence: TGTGCCAGCAGCCATCCGGGACAGGGGATCCCTGGGGCCAACGTCCTGACTTTC.

In its sample, this clonotype was seen many times. This chain links TRBV14 with TRBJ2-1; maybe TRBD2 (5 bases). The CDR3 totals 15 residues. Germline V gene lookup returns CDR1 SGHDN and CDR2 FVKESK. V dropped 4 bases and J dropped 0 bases, with 10 bases sitting between them. The CDR3 coding sequence is TGTGCCAGCAGCCGGACGGGATTCTCCTACAATGAGCAGTTCTTC. Translation: CASSRTGFSYNEQFF.

This clonotype showed up many times. The genes are TRBV9 and TRBJ2-5; possible D gene TRBD1, 5 bases. V lost 0 bases and J 5 bases, leaving 14 bases between the germline ends. Germline CDR1 SGDLS, CDR2 YYNGEE. The CDR3 consists of 15 residues. The CDR3 DNA reads TGTGCCAGCAGCGTAGGGACACATCCTGGGGAGACCCAGTACTTC. Translated, it gives CASSVGTHPGETQYF. Full variable domain (rest looked up from reference TRBV9 and TRBJ2-5): DSGVTQTPKHLITATGQRVTLRCSPRSGDLSVYWYQQSLDQGLQFLIQYYNGEERAKGNILERFSAQQFPDLHSELNLSSLELGDSALYFCASSVGTHPGETQYFGPGTRLLVL.

This clonotype was observed many times. The rearrangement joins TRBV2 to TRBJ2-4; perhaps TRBD1 as D (5 bases). CDR1 is SNHLY and CDR2 is FYNNEI in the germline V gene. The CDR3 is 13 amino acids. V was clipped by 5 bases and J by 4 bases, with 9 bases between them. CDR3 in DNA: TGTGCCAGCAGTCTAGACAGAAAAAACATTCAGTACTTC. Protein: CASSLDRKNIQYF. Supplemented by reference TRBV2 and TRBJ2-4, the full variable domain reads EPEVTQTPSHQVTQMGQEVILRCVPISNHLYFYWYRQILGQKVEFLVSFYNNEISEKSEIFDDQFSVERPDGSNFTLKIRSTKLEDSAMYFCASSLDRKNIQYFGAGTRLSVL.

This chain links TRBV7-8 with TRBJ2-5, with D hard to call. Trimming pared 0 bases from V and 5 bases from J, leaving 10 bases between. The CDR3 has 14 amino acids. Germline V gene sequence: CDR1 SGHVS, CDR2 FQNEAQ. This chain's CDR3 is CASSLAAQGETQYF. The CDR3 DNA follows: TGTGCCAGCAGCTTAGCAGCCCAAGGGGAGACCCAGTACTTC.